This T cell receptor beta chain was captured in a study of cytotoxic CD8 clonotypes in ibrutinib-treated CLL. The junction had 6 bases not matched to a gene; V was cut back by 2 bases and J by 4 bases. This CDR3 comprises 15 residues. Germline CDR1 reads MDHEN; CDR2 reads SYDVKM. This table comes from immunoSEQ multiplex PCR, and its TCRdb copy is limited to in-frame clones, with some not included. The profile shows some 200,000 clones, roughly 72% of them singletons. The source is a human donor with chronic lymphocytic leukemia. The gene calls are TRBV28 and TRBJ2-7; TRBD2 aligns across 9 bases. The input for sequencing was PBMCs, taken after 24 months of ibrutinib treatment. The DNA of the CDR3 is TGTGCCAGCAGTTTAAGGTTAGCGGGAGAGTACGAGCAGTACTTC. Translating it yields CASSLRLAGEYEQYF. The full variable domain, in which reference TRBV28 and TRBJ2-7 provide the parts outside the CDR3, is DVKVTQSSRYLVKRTGEKVFLECVQDMDHENMFWYRQDPGLGLRLIYFSYDVKMKEKGDIPEGYSVSREKKERFSLILESASTNQTSMYLCASSLRLAGEYEQYFGPGTRLTVT.